These 9 T cell receptor beta chains came from one sample sequenced in a study of cytomegalovirus exposure and HLA in healthy donors. PCR involved 60 Vbeta and 13 Jbeta primers. Some clones are missing from TCRdb's copy, which holds only in-frame ones; the method was immunoSEQ multiplex PCR. The sample holds about 160,000 clones. The sample was PBMCs. The receptors were sampled from a woman in her sixties in good health and CMV-seronegative.

The chain has TRBV7-9 and TRBJ2-5; 7 bases align to TRBD2. The CDR3 loop spans 13 amino acids. Germline V gene lookup returns CDR1 SEHNR and CDR2 FQNEAQ (reference sequence). The V gene end was trimmed by 5 bases and the J gene end by 4 bases; junction bases not matched to a gene: 4. The CDR3 loop is CASSVREVETQYF. CDR3 sequence (DNA): TGTGCCAGCAGCGTCCGGGAGGTAGAGACCCAGTACTTC.

The V call is TRBV4-1, the J call TRBJ1-2, with D perhaps TRBD1 (6 bases). This CDR3 has 20 amino acids. Germline V lookup: CDR1 MGHRA, CDR2 YSYEKL. Trimming removed 2 bases at V and 4 bases at J, with 29 bases between. The CDR3 region has the DNA TGCGCCAGCAGCCAAAGATATATAGTTCTTCGGGACAAAGAAACCTATGGCTACACCTTC. Its translation is CASSQRYIVLRDKETYGYTF.

The CDR3 sequence: CASSLNRGTEAFF. The CDR3 DNA reads TGCGCCAGCAGCTTAAACAGGGGCACTGAAGCTTTCTTT. The V call is TRBV5-1, the J call TRBJ1-1, with 7 nucleotides matching TRBD1. The germline gives CDR1 SGHRS, CDR2 YFSETQ. The CDR3 runs to 13 residues. J was trimmed by 4 bases and V by 2 bases; bases with no gene match: 2.

The J gene is TRBJ2-1, the V gene TRBV18; D not certain. There are 14 residues in the CDR3. Germline V gene sequence: CDR1 KGHSH, CDR2 LQKENI. The germline V and J ends were trimmed by 0 bases and 4 bases, with 7 bases remaining between them. The CDR3 nucleotides read TGTGCCAGCTCACCACCGATCCTATACAATGAGCAGTTCTTC. Its translation is CASSPPILYNEQFF.

The J gene is TRBJ1-4, the V gene TRBV27; D unclear. Trimming left V 5 bases short and J 1 base short, with 8 bases between. The CDR3 is 14 amino acids. Per the germline V gene, CDR1 is MNHEY and CDR2 is SMNVEV (reference sequence). The CDR3: CASSRVGTNEKLFF. CDR3 nucleotides: TGTGCCAGCAGTCGGGTCGGAACTAATGAAAAACTGTTTTTT.

V is TRBV5-1 and J is TRBJ1-2, with D perhaps matching TRBD1 (5 bases). The V gene lost 2 bases and the J gene lost 0 bases, with 8 bases spanning the gap. The CDR3 consists of 14 residues. In germline, CDR1 is SGHRS, CDR2 YFSETQ. The CDR3: CASSFPGANYGYTF. DNA of the CDR3: TGCGCCAGCAGCTTCCCGGGGGCTAACTATGGCTACACCTTC.

The chain employs TRBV10-3 and TRBJ1-3; D might be TRBD1 (6 bases). The CDR3 runs to 14 residues. With 2 bases removed from V and 4 bases from J, the gap between germline ends came to 9 bases. Germline lookup yields CDR1 ENHRY and CDR2 SYGVKD. The CDR3 loop reads CAISESRGGNTIYF. The CDR3 bases are TGTGCCATCAGTGAGAGCAGGGGAGGAAACACCATATATTTT.

The CDR3 is CASSRQGDEQFF. The CDR3 DNA reads as TGTGCCAGCAGCCGACAGGGCGATGAGCAGTTCTTC. The genes are TRBV11-2 and TRBJ2-1; the match to TRBD1 covers 7 bases. The length of the CDR3 is 12 residues. The V segment lost 5 bases and the J segment 8 bases; nucleotides outside the gene matches: 3. CDR1 is SGHAT, CDR2 FQNNGV, per germline.

Concerning this clone: One junction end disagrees with the germline gene, perhaps due to a read error. In the same sample, other DNA sequences code for this CDR3. The rearrangement links TRBV7-3 to TRBJ1-5; a weak D match, TRBD1 (6 bases). The germline V gene encodes CDR1 SGHTA and CDR2 FQGTGA. The CDR3 runs 15 residues. The CDR3 sequence: CASSSQGRGNQPQHF. For the CDR3, the DNA is TGTGCCAGCAGCTCACAGGGCCGGGGCAATCAGCCCCAGCATTTC.